This passage covers 30 T cell receptor beta chains from one sample sequenced in a study of cytomegalovirus exposure and HLA in healthy donors. 13 Jbeta primers and 60 Vbeta primers were used for the PCR. Measured with immunoSEQ multiplex PCR; TCRdb has only the in-frame clones, and not every one. The sample has roughly 69,000 clones, roughly 70% seen once. The specimen was PBMCs. The source of these receptors is a male donor in good health and CMV-seropositive.

The rearrangement joins TRBV6-1 to TRBJ2-7; 11 nucleotides line up with TRBD2. Germline CDR1 reads MNHNS; CDR2 reads SASEGT. The ends lost 5 bases at V and 0 bases at J; junction bases unmatched: 3. This CDR3 region has 15 residues. CDR3 loop: CASSRLAGSSYEQYF. The CDR3 region has the DNA TGTGCCAGCAGTCGACTAGCGGGGTCCTCCTACGAGCAGTACTTC.

The chain uses TRBV25-1 and TRBJ2-5, with D possibly being TRBD1 (5 bases). Germline V gene data show CDR1 as MGHDK and CDR2 as SYGVNS. The ends were cut back, 8 bases at V and 2 bases at J, with 12 bases in the middle. The CDR3 consists of 13 residues. CDR3 sequence (DNA): TGTGCCAGCGTTAGGGGCAGTCAAGAGACCCAGTACTTC. It specifies CASVRGSQETQYF.

The gene calls are TRBV5-4 and TRBJ2-7; 10 bases fit TRBD1. The germline V gene encodes CDR1 SGHNT and CDR2 YYREEE (reference sequence). The V and J ends lost 0 bases and 4 bases, in that order; junction bases with no gene match: 1. The CDR3 consists of 14 residues. The CDR3 coding sequence is TGTGCCAGCAGCTTGGGGACAGGGGGTTACGAGCAGTACTTC. Translated: CASSLGTGGYEQYF.

The CDR3 DNA reads as TGTGCCAGCAGCTTAGGGGGACAGGGGACCACCGGGGAGCTGTTTTTT. This encodes CASSLGGQGTTGELFF. The chain couples TRBV7-2 to TRBJ2-2; TRBD1 matches at 10 bases. Trimming cost V 1 base and J 4 bases; bases outside gene matches: 3. Germline V gene lookup returns CDR1 SGHTA and CDR2 FQGNSA. This CDR3 is 16 amino acids long.

The chain employs TRBV5-1 and TRBJ1-1; D is possibly TRBD1 (6 bases). The CDR3 covers 15 residues. Germline V gives CDR1 SGHRS, CDR2 YFSETQ. Trimming took 4 bases from V and 0 from J, leaving 13 bases between them. The CDR3 DNA reads TGCGCCAGCAGCCCTGGGGACACGGTGAACACTGAAGCTTTCTTT. Protein sequence: CASSPGDTVNTEAFF.

The J gene is TRBJ2-1, the V gene TRBV7-2, with 15 bases fitting TRBD2. The CDR3 totals 14 residues. Germline CDR1 is SGHTA and CDR2 is FQGNSA. Unmatched junction bases numbered 2, after V lost 2 bases and J lost 12 bases. The CDR3 loop reads CASSLPGLAGGQFF. In DNA form, the CDR3 reads TGTGCCAGCAGCTTACCGGGACTAGCGGGGGGGCAGTTCTTC. Full variable domain (remainder filled in from reference TRBV7-2 and TRBJ2-1): GAGVSQSPSNKVTEKGKDVELRCDPISGHTALYWYRQSLGQGLEFLIYFQGNSAPDKSGLPSDRFSAERTGGSVSTLTIQRTQQEDSAVYLCASSLPGLAGGQFFGPGTRLTVL.

The chain recombines TRBV5-1 with TRBJ2-5; TRBD1 matches 9 bases. The V gene end was trimmed by 4 bases and the J gene end by 7 bases; junction bases not matched to a gene: 5. Germline V gene sequence: CDR1 SGHRS, CDR2 YFSETQ. This CDR3 is 13 amino acids long. The CDR3 here is CASSPGTGSTQYF. CDR3 nucleotide sequence: TGCGCCAGCAGCCCTGGGACAGGGTCGACCCAGTACTTC.

V and J are TRBV6-7 and TRBJ2-1; 14 bases align to TRBD2. TRBV6-7 is an open reading frame, and its role is uncertain. The trim removed 5 bases at V and 7 bases at J, leaving 7 bases unmatched. This CDR3 is built from 16 residues. Here the CDR3 DNA reads TGTGCCAGCAGTGAGGGACTAGCGGGAGAGGGAAATGAGCAGTTCTTC. Protein product: CASSEGLAGEGNEQFF.

The chain recombines TRBV27 with TRBJ2-3; no reliable D call. This CDR3 comprises 15 residues. V shed 3 bases and J shed 0 bases, with 10 bases lying between them. CDR1 is MNHEY and CDR2 is SMNVEV in the germline V gene (reference sequence). The CDR3 region is CASSFISSSTDTQYF. The DNA of the CDR3 is TGTGCCAGCAGTTTTATTAGCAGCAGCACAGATACGCAGTATTTT.

The rearrangement uses TRBV4-1 and TRBJ2-5; D is possibly TRBD2 (5 bases). The CDR3 has 14 amino acids. Trimming left V 0 bases short and J 6 bases short, with 11 bases between. Germline V gene data show CDR1 as MGHRA and CDR2 as YSYEKL. As DNA, the CDR3 is TGCGCCAGCAGCCAAGATACCATCGGGAAGACCCAGTACTTC. As protein: CASSQDTIGKTQYF.

This chain joins TRBV5-1 and TRBJ2-7, with 7 positions matching TRBD1. V dropped 4 bases and J dropped 7; count of bases not matched to a gene: 8. CDR3 size: 13 residues. Germline V gives CDR1 SGHRS, CDR2 YFSETQ. The CDR3 spells CASSPWTGWEQYF. The CDR3 DNA reads TGCGCCAGCAGCCCATGGACAGGCTGGGAGCAGTACTTC.

The rearrangement joins TRBV7-9 to TRBJ1-2; weak D call: TRBD1 (5 bases). The CDR3 spans 13 residues. V dropped 5 bases and J dropped 4 bases, with 11 bases sitting between them. CDR1 and CDR2 from the germline V gene are SEHNR and FQNEAQ (reference sequence). DNA of the CDR3: TGTGCCAGCAGCCTACAGGATTCCTATGGCTACACCTTC. This encodes CASSLQDSYGYTF.

The chain has TRBV5-6 and TRBJ1-1; D unclear. The CDR3 sequence is 11 residues long. V lost 7 bases to trimming and J lost 1 base, with 5 bases between them. Germline V gene lookup returns CDR1 SGHDT and CDR2 YYEEEE. The CDR3 sequence: CASRRNTEAFF. CDR3 in DNA: TGTGCCAGCCGTCGGAACACTGAAGCTTTCTTT.

This chain links TRBV7-2 with TRBJ1-1, with D possibly matching TRBD1 (5 bases). The CDR3 has 15 residues. V lost 3 bases, J lost 0 bases, and 11 bases lay in between. Germline V gene sequence: CDR1 SGHTA, CDR2 FQGNSA. The CDR3 region has the DNA TGTGCCAGCAGCTTTACCGGGACTGTGAACACTGAAGCTTTCTTT. It yields the protein CASSFTGTVNTEAFF.

The V and J genes are TRBV19 and TRBJ1-1; 9 bases are a match to TRBD1. The CDR3 contains 15 residues. Germline V lookup: CDR1 LNHDA, CDR2 SQIVND (reference sequence). V trimming: 5 bases; J trimming: 7 bases; junction bases outside the gene matches: 11. CDR3 amino acids: CASSGDRGFSLEAFF. The CDR3 region has the DNA TGTGCCAGTAGTGGTGACAGGGGGTTTTCGCTTGAAGCTTTCTTT.

This chain uses TRBV7-3 with TRBJ1-1, with D perhaps TRBD1 (6 bases). There are 15 residues in the CDR3. The germline CDR1 and CDR2 sequences are SGHTA and FQGTGA. Trimming cost V 5 bases and J 3 bases, with 16 bases left between them. CDR3 sequence (DNA): TGTGCCAGCAGCCCCAGGGGTGGGGAAGACACTGAAGCTTTCTTT. Its translation is CASSPRGGEDTEAFF.

About this clone itself: No conserved phenylalanine or tryptophan ends this CDR3, so it is likely a read error. The chain carries TRBV2 and TRBJ1-2; D gene unclear. This CDR3 is built from 14 residues. Germline V CDR1 and CDR2: SNHLY, FYNNEI. V lost 7 bases and J 0 bases, leaving 12 bases between the germline ends. CDR3 region: CASTPWVTNYGYTL. CDR3 DNA: TGTGCCAGCACCCCATGGGTCACTAACTATGGCTACACCCTC.

This clone has a single count. The genes are TRBV5-6 and TRBJ2-1; D perhaps matches TRBD1 (6 bases). This CDR3 has 16 residues. V lost 1 base, J lost 0 bases, and 11 bases lay in between. The germline V gene encodes CDR1 SGHDT and CDR2 YYEEEE. CDR3 nucleotides: TGTGCCAGCAGCTTGACCGGGACAAGCTCCTACAATGAGCAGTTCTTC. As protein: CASSLTGTSSYNEQFF. The full variable domain, with the rest looked up from reference TRBV5-6 and TRBJ2-1, is DAGVTQSPTHLIKTRGQQVTLRCSPKSGHDTVSWYQQALGQGPQFIFQYYEEEERQRGNFPDRFSGHQFPNYSSELNVNALLLGDSALYLCASSLTGTSSYNEQFFGPGTRLTVL.

The rearrangement links TRBV11-3 to TRBJ2-7, with 7 nucleotides matching TRBD1. V lost 4 bases to trimming and J lost 0 bases; unmatched junction nucleotides: 12. Germline CDR1 and CDR2: SGHNT and YENEEA. The CDR3 spans 17 residues. The CDR3 DNA is TGTGCCAGCAGCTCCCCCGAGGGGGCCCCAAGCTCCTACGAGCAGTACTTC. Its translation: CASSSPEGAPSSYEQYF.

The chain is built from TRBV25-1 and TRBJ2-5; D may be TRBD2 (6 bases). Trimming shortened V by 5 bases and J by 11 bases, and 18 bases separated the two germline ends. Germline values: CDR1 MGHDK, CDR2 SYGVNS. CDR3 length equals 13 residues. The CDR3 sequence is CASSNIRGGEQYF. DNA of the CDR3: TGTGCCAGCAGTAATATTAGGGGCGGGGAGCAGTACTTC.

The chain links TRBV19 to TRBJ2-1; D possibly corresponds to TRBD1 (6 bases). The CDR3 runs 14 residues. The germline V and J ends were trimmed by 3 bases and 8 bases, with 14 bases remaining between them. CDR1 and CDR2 from the germline V gene are LNHDA and SQIVND (reference sequence). The DNA of the CDR3 is TGTGCCAGTAGTATCCAGGGGTTTACGGATGAGCAGTTCTTC. Translating it yields CASSIQGFTDEQFF.

The gene calls are TRBV28 and TRBJ2-3; 8 nucleotides align to TRBD2. Trimming took 6 bases from V and 2 from J; bases not matched to a gene: 7. Germline CDR1 is MDHEN and CDR2 is SYDVKM. The CDR3 loop spans 15 amino acids. This CDR3 reads CASSGSGGHTDTQYF. CDR3 bases: TGTGCCAGCAGCGGGAGCGGGGGACACACAGATACGCAGTATTTT.

This chain uses TRBV10-1 with TRBJ2-1; 8 bases match TRBD1. Germline V gives CDR1 WNHNN, CDR2 SYGVQD (reference sequence). The ends lost 0 bases at V and 8 bases at J; junction bases unmatched: 6. This CDR3 has 15 amino acids. CDR3 in DNA: TGCGCCAGCAGTGAGTCGGGCAGGGGGCCGGATGAGCAGTTCTTC. As protein: CASSESGRGPDEQFF.

This clone was picked up a small number of times. The chain recombines TRBV5-1 with TRBJ2-7; D gene ambiguous. Germline V gives CDR1 SGHRS, CDR2 YFSETQ. This CDR3 has 15 amino acids. V was pared by 5 bases and J by 5 bases, with 20 bases between. CDR3 loop: CASSKPQAGRDEQYF. CDR3 in DNA: TGCGCCAGCAGTAAACCCCAGGCTGGGCGTGACGAGCAGTACTTC.

J is TRBJ1-4 and V is TRBV6-5, with 9 bases lining up with TRBD1. V shed 5 bases and J 7 bases; nucleotides not matched to a gene: 8. Per the germline V gene, CDR1 is MNHEY and CDR2 is SVGAGI. The CDR3 is made up of 15 amino acids. CDR3 sequence reads: CASSSPGQGFEKLFF. The CDR3 nucleotides are TGTGCCAGCAGTAGTCCGGGACAGGGTTTTGAAAAACTGTTTTTT.

This clone occurred a few times. The rearrangement joins TRBV30 to TRBJ1-2, with no clear D. This CDR3 is built from 14 residues. Germline CDR1 is GTSNPN and CDR2 is SVGIG (reference sequence). V dropped 0 bases and J dropped 7 bases, with 15 bases sitting between them. The CDR3 reads CAWSVLPGMGGYTF. The CDR3 DNA reads as TGTGCCTGGAGTGTCCTACCGGGAATGGGTGGCTACACCTTC.

This chain links TRBV27 with TRBJ2-2, with TRBD2 matching 10 bases. The CDR3 runs 16 residues. Germline CDR1 and CDR2: MNHEY and SMNVEV (reference sequence). V shed 7 bases and J 4 bases; nucleotides not matched to a gene: 9. Written as DNA, the CDR3 is TGTGCCAGCACCCCCCTAGCGGGAGTCCCCACCGGGGAGCTGTTTTTT. Protein product: CASTPLAGVPTGELFF.

The V and J genes are TRBV5-4 and TRBJ1-2; 10 bases align to TRBD1. Germline values: CDR1 SGHNT, CDR2 YYREEE (reference sequence). The J segment lost 6 bases and the V segment lost 4 bases, leaving 9 bases of the junction unmatched. The CDR3 extends over 15 amino acids. CDR3 sequence reads: CASSRGGQGYDGYTF. The CDR3 bases are TGTGCCAGCAGCCGGGGGGGACAGGGGTACGATGGCTACACCTTC.

CDR3: CASSERRTGNTIYF. The CDR3, as DNA: TGTGCCAGCAGTGAGCGGAGAACTGGAAACACCATATATTTT. The chain joins TRBV2 to TRBJ1-3; D unresolved. Looked up from germline, CDR1 is SNHLY and CDR2 is FYNNEI. Trimming removed 3 bases from V and 2 bases from J, with 8 bases in between. CDR3 size: 14 residues.

J is TRBJ2-7 and V is TRBV14; 10 nucleotides line up with TRBD2. J was trimmed by 2 bases and V by 4 bases; bases with no gene match: 2. This CDR3 is built from 14 residues. CDR1 is SGHDN, CDR2 FVKESK, per germline. Here the CDR3 reads CASSLAGGAYEQYF. CDR3 coding DNA: TGTGCCAGCAGCCTAGCGGGAGGAGCCTACGAGCAGTACTTC.